This entry lists 24 T cell receptor beta chains sequenced from one sample in a study of blood T cells in healthy people across ages. Alongside a J-beta primer mix, a sample-barcoded 5' primer served in a second PCR lasting 7 to 11 cycles. TCRdb used MiXCR to reprocess the 5' RACE reads, holding one entry per CDR3 protein. This sample yields hundreds of thousands of distinct CDR3 sequences, of which around 50% are seen a single time; under 30% belongs to the top ten. The sample consisted of blood. These receptors were taken from a middle-aged man in good health.

The rearrangement joins TRBV7-9 to TRBJ1-1; TRBD1 might be the D (6 bases). The germline V and J ends were trimmed by 5 bases and 0 bases, with 13 bases remaining between them. The CDR3 is made up of 15 amino acids. The germline V gene has CDR1 SEHNR and CDR2 FQNEAQ (reference sequence). The CDR3 sequence: CASSRWGTMNTEAFF. In DNA, the CDR3 is TGTGCCAGCAGCCGCTGGGGGACAATGAACACTGAAGCTTTCTTT.

There are a few counts of this clonotype. The chain combines TRBV7-3 with TRBJ2-1, with D maybe TRBD2 (5 bases). The CDR3 is made up of 12 amino acids. Germline CDR1 reads SGHTA; CDR2 reads FQGTGA. The germline V and J ends were trimmed by 5 bases and 10 bases, with 12 bases remaining between them. The CDR3 DNA reads as TGTGCCAGCAGCCGAAACCCGGGGGAGCAGTTCTTC. Encoded protein: CASSRNPGEQFF.

The chain combines TRBV3-1 with TRBJ2-1; 9 bases match TRBD1. The length of the CDR3 is 15 residues. Trimming at V came to 8 bases and at J to 8 bases, leaving 13 bases not matched to a gene. Germline V gives CDR1 LGHDT, CDR2 YNNKEL (reference sequence). The CDR3 bases are TGTGCCAGCGCGCGTCCGGGACAGGGCTCGGATGAGCAGTTCTTC. Residues: CASARPGQGSDEQFF.

The rearrangement joins TRBV28 to TRBJ1-1; D possibly corresponds to TRBD1 (6 bases). The ends were cut back, 7 bases at V and 1 base at J, with 13 bases in the middle. Germline CDR1 is MDHEN and CDR2 is SYDVKM. The CDR3 totals 14 residues. This CDR3 is CASTEWTENTEAFF. The CDR3 DNA reads as TGTGCCAGCACCGAATGGACAGAGAACACTGAAGCTTTCTTT.

The chain couples TRBV27 to TRBJ2-6; TRBD2 aligns across 12 bases. CDR1 and CDR2 (germline): MNHEY, SMNVEV (reference sequence). CDR3 size: 19 residues. Trimming cost V 10 bases and J 0 bases; bases outside gene matches: 13. CDR3 sequence (DNA): TGTGCCAACAGCGAGTGGGGACTAGCGGGCAGCTCTGGGGCCAACGTCCTGACTTTC. It encodes CANSEWGLAGSSGANVLTF. The complete variable domain, with remaining parts taken from reference TRBV27 and TRBJ2-6, reads EAQVTQNPRYLITVTGKKLTVTCSQNMNHEYMSWYRQDPGLGLRQIYYSMNVEVTDKGDVPEGYKVSRKEKRNFPLILESPSPNQTSLYFCANSEWGLAGSSGANVLTFGAGSRLTVL.

The rearrangement joins TRBV27 to TRBJ1-2, with 7 bases fitting TRBD1. Trimming removed 4 bases from V and 6 bases from J; junction bases left unmatched: 17. The CDR3 extends over 17 amino acids. Looked up from germline, CDR1 is MNHEY and CDR2 is SMNVEV (reference sequence). CDR3 amino acids: CASSSIQTGFRPDGYTF. The CDR3 DNA sequence: TGTGCCAGCAGTTCCATCCAGACAGGGTTTCGGCCTGATGGCTACACCTTC.

Concerning this clonotype: At one end the junction does not follow the germline gene, possibly because of a read error. The V gene is TRBV11-2, the J gene TRBJ1-2, with TRBD1 as a possible D gene (5 bases). Germline V CDR1 and CDR2: SGHAT, FQNNGV. The CDR3 is made up of 15 amino acids. CDR3 sequence (DNA): TGTGCCAGCAGCCCCACCGGGGGGTCTAACCATGGCTACACCTTC. Amino acids: CASSPTGGSNHGYTF.

In its sample, this clonotype was seen a few times. V usage is TRBV15 and J usage is TRBJ2-4, with a possible D match to TRBD2 (5 bases). This CDR3 has 11 residues. V shed 4 bases and J shed 13 bases, with 11 bases lying between them. Germline assignment: CDR1 LNHNV and CDR2 YYDKDF (reference sequence). The CDR3 loop reads CATSTGREQYF. The CDR3 DNA sequence: TGTGCCACCAGCACCGGTAGGGAGCAGTACTTC.

This chain links TRBV10-3 with TRBJ1-2, with 8 bases lining up with TRBD1. The germline V gene encodes CDR1 ENHRY and CDR2 SYGVKD. This CDR3 spans 15 amino acids. After removal of 2 bases from V and 4 bases from J, the junction contained 6 bases not matched to a gene. CDR3 coding DNA: TGTGCCATCAGTGAGACAGGGGGATCAAGCTATGGCTACACCTTC. It yields the protein CAISETGGSSYGYTF.

This chain joins TRBV5-1 and TRBJ2-1; D could derive from TRBD1 or TRBD2 (5 bases each). The V gene lost 6 bases and the J gene lost 0 bases, with 22 bases spanning the gap. This CDR3 has 18 amino acids. Germline loops: CDR1 SGHRS, CDR2 YFSETQ. The CDR3 protein is CASIKLGGGLSSYNEQFF. CDR3 DNA sequence: TGCGCCAGCATCAAGCTTGGGGGTGGATTGAGCTCCTACAATGAGCAGTTCTTC.

As to this clonotype: One end of the junction is discordant with germline, which a read error may explain. V usage is TRBV2 and J usage is TRBJ2-7; perhaps TRBD1 as D (6 bases). The germline CDR1 and CDR2 sequences are SNHLY and FYNNEI. CDR3 size: 13 residues. Here the CDR3 reads CVSRTAETYEQYF. CDR3 DNA sequence: TGTGTCAGCCGGACAGCTGAGACCTACGAGCAGTACTTC.

V is TRBV25-1 and J is TRBJ2-5; 12 nucleotides align to TRBD2. The DNA matches TRBJ2-7 better at its end, which makes the J call doubtful. There are 14 residues in the CDR3. The germline gives CDR1 MGHDK, CDR2 SYGVNS. The CDR3 region has the DNA TGTGCCAGCAGCACTAGCGGGAGGTTCTACGAGCAGTACTTC. This gives the protein CASSTSGRFYEQYF.

This clonotype has just a few counts. This chain uses TRBV6-5 with TRBJ2-5; D gene ambiguous. This CDR3 is built from 14 residues. CDR1 is MNHEY and CDR2 is SVGAGI in the germline V gene. The V and J ends lost 5 bases and 4 bases respectively, with 14 bases between them. The CDR3 reads CASSPTPVGETQYF. The DNA for the CDR3 is TGTGCCAGCAGTCCGACACCTGTGGGAGAGACCCAGTACTTC.

The V gene is TRBV5-1, the J gene TRBJ1-5; D is possibly TRBD1 (5 bases). This CDR3 spans 14 amino acids. Looked up from germline, CDR1 is SGHRS and CDR2 is YFSETQ. V gave up 4 bases and J gave up 0 bases, with 8 bases separating them. CDR3 sequence (DNA): TGCGCCAGCAGCCCGGGGGGTAGCAATCAGCCCCAGCATTTT. This codes for CASSPGGSNQPQHF.

The chain uses TRBV11-1 and TRBJ1-6, with 7 bases matching TRBD1. The CDR3 spans 14 residues. V shed 2 bases, J shed 7 bases, and the junction held 2 bases outside the gene matches. CDR1 and CDR2 from the germline V gene are SGHAT and FQDESV (reference sequence). CDR3: CASSLNRGNSPLHF. The CDR3 bases are TGTGCCAGCAGCTTAAACAGGGGAAATTCACCCCTCCACTTT.

The rearrangement links TRBV7-6 to TRBJ2-7; D gene unclear. The DNA end is more similar to TRBJ2-5, so the J call may be wrong. The CDR3 runs to 15 residues. CDR1 and CDR2 (germline): SGHVS, FNYEAQ. CDR3 in amino acids: CASSSNRGFEETQYF. The CDR3 bases are TGTGCCAGCAGCTCGAATCGTGGGTTTGAAGAGACCCAGTACTTC.

The V gene is TRBV27, the J gene TRBJ1-2; D is undetermined. The CDR3 has 13 residues. Germline V lookup: CDR1 MNHEY, CDR2 SMNVEV (reference sequence). V shed 5 bases and J shed 4 bases, with 11 bases lying between them. This CDR3 is CASSPNTGYGYTF. In nucleotides, the CDR3 is TGTGCCAGCAGTCCAAACACGGGCTATGGCTACACCTTC.

Comments on this clonotype: With a much larger clone just one base away, this may be a read error. The V gene is TRBV7-2, the J gene TRBJ2-3, with D possibly matching TRBD2 (6 bases). Germline V gene lookup returns CDR1 SGHTA and CDR2 FQGNSA. The CDR3 length is 12 residues. Trimming cost V 4 bases and J 4 bases, with 6 bases left between them. As DNA, the CDR3 is TGTGCCAGCAGCTCTAGCGCAGATACGCAGTATTTT. It translates to CASSSSADTQYF. Variable domain in full (rest from reference TRBV7-2 and TRBJ2-3): GAGVSQSPSNKVTEKGKDVELRCDPISGHTALYWYRQSLGQGLEFLIYFQGNSAPDKSGLPSDRFSAERTGGSVSTLTIQRTQQEDSAVYLCASSSSADTQYFGPGTRLTVL.

This clonotype was counted ten times or more. The chain is built from TRBV14 and TRBJ2-6, with a weak D call TRBD1 (6 bases). Between the trimmed V and J ends, which lost 1 base and 0 bases, there was a span of 16 bases. The V gene's germline CDR1 is SGHDN and CDR2 FVKESK. The CDR3 has 19 residues. The CDR3 bases are TGTGCCAGCAGCCAAGGGTGGGGCAGGGGCCCCTCTGGGGCCAACGTCCTGACTTTC. Translated: CASSQGWGRGPSGANVLTF. Complete variable domain (other parts from reference TRBV14 and TRBJ2-6): EAGVTQFPSHSVIEKGQTVTLRCDPISGHDNLYWYRRVMGKEIKFLLHFVKESKQDESGMPNNRFLAERTGGTYSTLKVQPAELEDSGVYFCASSQGWGRGPSGANVLTFGAGSRLTVL.

The J gene is TRBJ1-2, the V gene TRBV10-2; unclear D gene. Deletions cut 6 bases from V and 0 bases from J, with 8 bases between. Germline values: CDR1 WSHSY, CDR2 SAAADI. This CDR3 is built from 13 residues. CDR3 sequence (DNA): TGCGCCAGCAGAGACACCTCTAACTATGGCTACACCTTC. This sequence encodes CASRDTSNYGYTF.

This clonotype has only one observation. The rearrangement joins TRBV12-3 or TRBV12-4 to TRBJ2-2, with D perhaps TRBD1 (6 bases). The V and J ends lost 1 base and 10 bases respectively, with 10 bases between them. This CDR3 has 13 residues. CDR3 sequence reads: CASSLGGPVELFF. CDR3 in DNA: TGTGCCAGCAGTTTAGGGGGGCCCGTGGAGCTGTTTTTT.

This clonotype was counted once. A read error may produce the germline difference seen at one junction end. This sequence joins TRBV4-1 and TRBJ2-3; D gene uncertain. This CDR3 spans 11 amino acids. Germline V gene lookup returns CDR1 MGHRA and CDR2 YSYEKL. CDR3 nucleotide sequence: TGCGCCAGCGGCCAAGCAGGCAAGCAGTATTTT. Translating gives CASGQAGKQYF.

The chain has TRBV15 and TRBJ2-1; tentatively, D is TRBD1 or TRBD2 (5 bases each). The end of the DNA aligns better with TRBJ2-7, so the J call may be wrong. In germline, CDR1 is LNHNV, CDR2 YYDKDF (reference sequence). The CDR3 sequence is 14 residues long. The CDR3 reads CATSPGDGSYEQYF. CDR3 bases: TGTGCCACCAGCCCCGGGGACGGATCCTACGAGCAGTACTTC.

The rearrangement links TRBV28 to TRBJ2-6; perhaps TRBD1 as D (6 bases). Germline CDR1 MDHEN, CDR2 SYDVKM. CDR3 length: 17 residues. V dropped 4 bases and J dropped 0 bases, with 13 bases sitting between them. CDR3 in DNA: TGTGCCAGCAGTTCCGGACAGACGAGCTCTGGGGCCAACGTCCTGACTTTC. This gives the protein CASSSGQTSSGANVLTF.